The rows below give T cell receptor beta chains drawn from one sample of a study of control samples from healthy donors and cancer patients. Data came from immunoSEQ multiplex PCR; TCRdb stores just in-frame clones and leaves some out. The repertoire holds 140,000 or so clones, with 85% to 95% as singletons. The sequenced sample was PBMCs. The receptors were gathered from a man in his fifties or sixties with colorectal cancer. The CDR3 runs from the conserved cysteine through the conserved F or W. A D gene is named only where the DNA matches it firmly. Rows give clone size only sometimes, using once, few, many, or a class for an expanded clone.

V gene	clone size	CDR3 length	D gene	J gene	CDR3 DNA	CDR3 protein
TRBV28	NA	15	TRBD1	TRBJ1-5	TGTGCCAGCATCCCCGGGACAGGGATTTATCAGCCCCAGCATTTT	CASIPGTGIYQPQHF
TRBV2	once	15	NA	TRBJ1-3	TGTGCCAGCAGTGAAGCAGGGATCTCTGGAAACACCATATATTTT	CASSEAGISGNTIYF
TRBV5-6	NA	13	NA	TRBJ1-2	TGTGCCAGCAGTTTAGGCAGGAGTGGGGGCTACACCTTC	CASSLGRSGGYTF
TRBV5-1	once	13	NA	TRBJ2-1	TGCGCCAGCAGCGGGGGTTACTACAATGAGCAGTTCTTC	CASSGGYYNEQFF
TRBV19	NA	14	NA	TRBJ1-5	TGTGCCAGTAGTCTAAAGGAGGGCAATCAGCCCCAGCATTTT	CASSLKEGNQPQHF
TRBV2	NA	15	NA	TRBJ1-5	TGTGCCAGCAGTGACCGGAGATCGGGCAATCAGCCCCAGCATTTT	CASSDRRSGNQPQHF
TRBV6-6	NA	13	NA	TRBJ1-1	TGTGCCAGCACCCTCGCCCTGAACACTGAAGCTTTCTTT	CASTLALNTEAFF
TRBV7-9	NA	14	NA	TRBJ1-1	TGTGCCAGCAGCTTAGTGGCAGGGGAAACTGAAGCTTTCTTT	CASSLVAGETEAFF
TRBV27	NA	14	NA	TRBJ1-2	TGTGCCAGCAGTCCCCGGGGGCTCCCTGACGGCTACACCTTC	CASSPRGLPDGYTF
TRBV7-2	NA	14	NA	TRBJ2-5	TGTGCCAGCAGCTATAAGGGCCTTCAAGAGACCCAGTACTTC	CASSYKGLQETQYF
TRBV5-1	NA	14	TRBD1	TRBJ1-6	TGCGCCAGCAGCCCGACAGGGGTAAGTTCACCCCTCCACTTT	CASSPTGVSSPLHF
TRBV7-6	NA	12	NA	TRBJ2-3	TGTGCCAGCAGCAAGGGCACAGATACGCAGTATTTT	CASSKGTDTQYF
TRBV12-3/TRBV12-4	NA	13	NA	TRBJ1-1	TGTGCCAGCAGTTTCGCGGGGAACACTGAAGCTTTCTTT	CASSFAGNTEAFF
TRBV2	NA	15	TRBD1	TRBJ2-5	TGTGCCAGCAGCGGACAGGGAATGAGTTCGGAGACCCAGTACTTC	CASSGQGMSSETQYF
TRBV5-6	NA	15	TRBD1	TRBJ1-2	TGTGCCAGCAGCTTCCCAGGACAGGAGCGGTATGGCTACACCTTC	CASSFPGQERYGYTF
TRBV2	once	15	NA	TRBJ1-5	TGTGCCAGCAGGTATGAGGGGGTTACTAATCAGCCCCAGCATTTT	CASRYEGVTNQPQHF
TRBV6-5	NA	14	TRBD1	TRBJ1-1	TGTGCCAGCAGTCGACAGGGGGAATACACTGAAGCTTTCTTT	CASSRQGEYTEAFF
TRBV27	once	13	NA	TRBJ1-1	TGTGCCAGCGGCCTGGGGGGTGGTACTGAAGCTTTCTTT	CASGLGGGTEAFF
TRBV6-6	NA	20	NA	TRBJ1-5	TGTGCCAGCAGCGCCGACAAGGGGGGGTTTCCTAACCCTAGCAATCAGCCCCAGCATTTT	CASSADKGGFPNPSNQPQHF
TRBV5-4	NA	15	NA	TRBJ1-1	TGTGCCAGCAGCTTTTCTGGGGGCGCGAACACTGAAGCTTTCTTT	CASSFSGGANTEAFF
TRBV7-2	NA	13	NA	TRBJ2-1	TGTGCCAGCAGCCTCGGGGGGCCTAATGAGCAGTTCTTC	CASSLGGPNEQFF
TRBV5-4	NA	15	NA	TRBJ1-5	TGTGCCAGCAGCCGCTCAGGGTCGGGCAATCAGCCCCAGCATTTT	CASSRSGSGNQPQHF
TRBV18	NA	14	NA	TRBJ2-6	TGTGCCAGCTCACCACCGTCGGGGGCCAACGTCCTGACTTTC	CASSPPSGANVLTF
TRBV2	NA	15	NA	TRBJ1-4	TGTGCCAGCAGTGACGAAGGGTTTTTTAATGAAAAACTGTTTTTT	CASSDEGFFNEKLFF
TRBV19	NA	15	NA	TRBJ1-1	TGTGCCAGTAGTCCCGGACAGACTCTGAACACTGAAGCTTTCTTT	CASSPGQTLNTEAFF
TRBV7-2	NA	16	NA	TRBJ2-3	TGTGCCAGCAGCTTTGGCGGGGACCGATCCACAGATACGCAGTATTTT	CASSFGGDRSTDTQYF